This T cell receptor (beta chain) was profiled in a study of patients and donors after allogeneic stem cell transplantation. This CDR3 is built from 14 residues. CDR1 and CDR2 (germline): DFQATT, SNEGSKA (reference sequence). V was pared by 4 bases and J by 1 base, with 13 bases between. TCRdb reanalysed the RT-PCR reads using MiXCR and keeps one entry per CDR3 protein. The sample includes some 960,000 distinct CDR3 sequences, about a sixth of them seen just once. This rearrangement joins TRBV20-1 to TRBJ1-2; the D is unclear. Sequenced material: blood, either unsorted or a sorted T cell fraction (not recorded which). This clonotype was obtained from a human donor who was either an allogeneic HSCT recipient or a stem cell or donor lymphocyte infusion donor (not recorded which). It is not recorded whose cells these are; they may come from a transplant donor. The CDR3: CSAIPSGLNYGYTF. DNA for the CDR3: TGCAGTGCTATCCCCAGCGGCCTTAACTATGGCTACACCTTC.